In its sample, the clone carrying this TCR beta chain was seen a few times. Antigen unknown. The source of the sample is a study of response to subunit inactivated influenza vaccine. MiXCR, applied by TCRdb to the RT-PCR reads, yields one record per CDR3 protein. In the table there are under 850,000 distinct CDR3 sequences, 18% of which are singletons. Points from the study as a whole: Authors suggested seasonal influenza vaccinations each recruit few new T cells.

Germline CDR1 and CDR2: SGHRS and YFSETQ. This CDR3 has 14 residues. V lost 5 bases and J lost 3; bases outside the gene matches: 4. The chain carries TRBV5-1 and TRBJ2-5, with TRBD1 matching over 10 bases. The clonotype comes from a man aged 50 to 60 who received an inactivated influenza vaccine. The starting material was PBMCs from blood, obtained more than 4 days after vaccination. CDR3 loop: CASRPTGGEETQYF. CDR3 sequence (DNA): TGCGCCAGCAGGCCGACAGGGGGCGAAGAGACCCAGTACTTC.